This T cell receptor (beta chain) was found in a study of blood T cell repertoires in COVID-19. The CDR3 loop spans 14 amino acids. The V gene's germline CDR1 is SEHNR and CDR2 FQNEAQ (reference sequence). J was trimmed by 12 bases and V by 4 bases; bases with no gene match: 11. Sequencing was performed with immunoSEQ multiplex PCR; in TCRdb, only in-frame clones are kept and a portion is missing. The sample yields about 240,000 clones, 80% to 95% seen once. The TCR originated in a man younger than 40 with COVID-19, enrolled during active disease. Material for sequencing was peripheral blood. The genes are TRBV7-9 and TRBJ1-2; 10 nucleotides match TRBD1. CDR3 bases: TGTGCCAGCAGCTCCATTGGGGACAGGGGTACGAACACCTTC. This gives the protein CASSSIGDRGTNTF.